Below are 24 T cell receptor beta chains sequenced from a single sample in a study of T cell responses to AZD1222 COVID-19 vaccine. TCRdb keeps only in-frame clones here, not all; method: immunoSEQ multiplex PCR. The sample yields 80,000 or so clones, about 92% seen once. The sample was peripheral blood, taken 28 days after the second AZD1222 dose. The receptors were gathered from an adult who received the AZD1222 COVID-19 vaccine.

In DNA, the CDR3 is TGTGCCAGCAGCCCGAAGGGGGTTCCTTCCTACAATGAGCAGTTCTTC. Translating gives CASSPKGVPSYNEQFF. The chain has TRBV7-6 and TRBJ2-1; a weak D match, TRBD1 (6 bases). Trimming removed 5 bases from V and 1 base from J, with 15 bases in between. The CDR3 is 16 residues long. Looked up from germline, CDR1 is SGHVS and CDR2 is FNYEAQ.

The V and J genes are TRBV6-4 and TRBJ2-7; 9 bases line up with TRBD2. CDR1 and CDR2 from the germline V gene are MRHNA and SNTAGT. The junction had 4 bases not matched to a gene; V was cut back by 4 bases and J by 0 bases. The CDR3 loop spans 15 amino acids. The CDR3 DNA is TGTGCCAGCAGTGTTGGTAGCGGGAGCTCCTACGAGCAGTACTTC. Protein product: CASSVGSGSSYEQYF.

This chain links TRBV9 with TRBJ1-6, with 7 bases aligning to TRBD1. This CDR3 spans 20 amino acids. J gave up 0 bases and V 0 bases, and 12 bases lay outside the gene matches. Germline V gene lookup returns CDR1 SGDLS and CDR2 YYNGEE. As DNA, the CDR3 is TGTGCCAGCAGCGTAGAGGGGGCGCAGCAGTTTAGCTCCTATAATTCACCCCTCCACTTT. Residues: CASSVEGAQQFSSYNSPLHF.

The V and J genes are TRBV28 and TRBJ1-2; D unclear. Germline V gene lookup returns CDR1 MDHEN and CDR2 SYDVKM. This CDR3 comprises 13 residues. The V and J ends lost 3 bases and 0 bases respectively, with 5 bases between them. The chain's CDR3 is CASSFGTNYGYTF. In nucleotides, the CDR3 is TGTGCCAGCAGTTTTGGGACTAACTATGGCTACACCTTC.

The chain is built from TRBV4-2 and TRBJ2-2; possible D gene TRBD1, 6 bases. Per the germline V gene, CDR1 is LGHNA and CDR2 is YNFKEQ. V lost 4 bases, J lost 2 bases, and 11 bases lay in between. The CDR3 covers 15 residues. CDR3 amino acids: CASSRQAVNTGELFF. The CDR3 DNA is TGTGCCAGCAGCCGACAGGCAGTAAACACCGGGGAGCTGTTTTTT.

This sequence joins TRBV5-1 and TRBJ2-3, with D tentatively TRBD1 or TRBD2 (5 bases each). This CDR3 has 15 residues. Trimming pared 5 bases from V and 6 bases from J, leaving 19 bases between. CDR1 is SGHRS, CDR2 YFSETQ, per germline. The DNA for the CDR3 is TGCGCCAGCAGACCGGGACCTACCGACACGGATACGCAGTATTTT. Its protein product is CASRPGPTDTDTQYF. Full variable domain (remainder filled in from reference TRBV5-1 and TRBJ2-3): KAGVTQTPRYLIKTRGQQVTLSCSPISGHRSVSWYQQTPGQGLQFLFEYFSETQRNKGNFPGRFSGRQFSNSRSEMNVSTLELGDSALYLCASRPGPTDTDTQYFGPGTRLTVL.

This chain links TRBV3-1 (or the pseudogene TRBV3-2) with TRBJ2-1; D gene ambiguous. The CDR3 totals 13 residues. The ends were cut back, 3 bases at V and 10 bases at J, with 13 bases in the middle. CDR1 LGHDT and CDR2 YNNKEL come from the germline V gene (reference sequence). This CDR3 is CASSQDLRDEQFF. Written as DNA, the CDR3 is TGTGCCAGCAGCCAGGACCTTAGAGACGAGCAGTTCTTC.

This chain links TRBV5-6 with TRBJ2-7; D ambiguous. Deletions cut 4 bases from V and 2 bases from J, with 10 bases between. Germline assignment: CDR1 SGHDT and CDR2 YYEEEE. This CDR3 is built from 13 residues. The CDR3 region has the DNA TGTGCCAGCAGCCCGGAAAGGGCCTACGAGCAGTACTTC. Translating it yields CASSPERAYEQYF.

This sequence joins TRBV5-6 and TRBJ2-3; D is ambiguous. V was trimmed by 3 bases and J by 2 bases, leaving 7 bases between them. The CDR3 length is 13 residues. CDR1 and CDR2 (germline): SGHDT, YYEEEE. The CDR3 sequence: CASSWPTTDTQYF. CDR3 DNA: TGTGCCAGCAGCTGGCCTACCACAGATACGCAGTATTTT.

The J gene is TRBJ1-2, the V gene TRBV19; D ambiguous. Germline assignment: CDR1 LNHDA and CDR2 SQIVND (reference sequence). Trimming took off 3 bases at V and 4 bases at J, with 6 bases between the two ends. The CDR3 has 12 amino acids. DNA for the CDR3: TGTGCCAGTAGTATCGTTTCCTATGGCTACACCTTC. This gives the protein CASSIVSYGYTF.

The chain links TRBV28 to TRBJ1-6; D is undetermined. V lost 1 base, J lost 9 bases, and 7 bases lay in between. This CDR3 contains 13 residues. Germline values: CDR1 MDHEN, CDR2 SYDVKM. CDR3 protein: CASSLSSGSPLHF. The CDR3 DNA reads TGTGCCAGCAGTTTATCTTCGGGTTCACCCCTCCACTTT.

This chain joins TRBV28 and TRBJ1-1; TRBD1 agrees at 9 bases. The V gene's germline CDR1 is MDHEN and CDR2 SYDVKM. After removal of 7 bases from V and 4 bases from J, the junction contained 1 base not matched to a gene. The CDR3 runs to 12 residues. CDR3 nucleotide sequence: TGTGCCAGCACGGACAGGGGCACTGAAGCTTTCTTT. This sequence encodes CASTDRGTEAFF.

This chain connects TRBV6-2 or TRBV6-3 to TRBJ1-2; D is perhaps TRBD1 (5 bases). The CDR3 consists of 12 residues. V was clipped by 2 bases and J by 4 bases, with 5 bases between them. Germline CDR1 is MNHEY and CDR2 is SVGEGT. CDR3 residues: CASSYTGYGYTF. CDR3 DNA sequence: TGTGCCAGCAGTTACACAGGCTATGGCTACACCTTC.

This clone was seen just once. The V call is TRBV7-2, the J call TRBJ2-1, with TRBD2 matching 9 bases. Germline V gene sequence: CDR1 SGHTA, CDR2 FQGNSA. V trimming: 0 bases; J trimming: 6 bases; junction bases outside the gene matches: 6. This CDR3 has 16 residues. CDR3 DNA: TGTGCCAGCAGCTTAGCGCCGGTAGCGGGAGTCAATGAGCAGTTCTTC. Protein sequence: CASSLAPVAGVNEQFF.

A single count supports this clone. The rearrangement joins TRBV19 to TRBJ2-1; either TRBD1 or TRBD2 may supply D (5 bases each). Germline-derived CDR1 and CDR2 are LNHDA and SQIVND (reference sequence). The V gene lost 1 base and the J gene lost 11 bases, with 18 bases spanning the gap. The CDR3 consists of 15 residues. The CDR3 bases are TGTGCCAGTAGTATAGTTGAGGGGCTAGCACCCCAGCAGTTCTTC. It translates to CASSIVEGLAPQQFF.

The V gene is TRBV27, the J gene TRBJ1-1, with TRBD1 identical over 8 bases. Germline V CDR1 and CDR2: MNHEY, SMNVEV (reference sequence). This CDR3 has 13 residues. V shed 3 bases, J shed 7 bases, and the junction held 4 bases outside the gene matches. The CDR3 nucleotides read TGTGCCAGCAGTTTTGGCGGACAGGGTGAAGCTTTCTTT. Its protein product is CASSFGGQGEAFF.

The chain employs TRBV29-1 and TRBJ2-7; D may be TRBD2 (6 bases). This CDR3 is 14 amino acids long. V lost 1 base and J lost 1, with 11 bases in between. Germline V gene lookup returns CDR1 SQVTM and CDR2 ANQGSEA. The CDR3 sequence: CSVEAGETSYEQYF. The CDR3 coding sequence is TGCAGCGTTGAAGCGGGAGAAACTTCCTACGAGCAGTACTTC.

This chain links TRBV19 with TRBJ1-5; TRBD1 matches at 9 bases. The CDR3 length is 16 residues. Trimming removed 4 bases from V and 7 bases from J; junction bases left unmatched: 11. Per the germline V gene, CDR1 is LNHDA and CDR2 is SQIVND (reference sequence). The CDR3 reads CASSNSLGQGDQPQHF. DNA of the CDR3: TGTGCCAGTAGTAACTCCCTGGGACAGGGTGACCAGCCCCAGCATTTT.

The chain joins TRBV4-2 to TRBJ1-3; the D is unclear. The CDR3 totals 16 residues. Germline CDR1 and CDR2: LGHNA and YNFKEQ. V was shortened by 0 bases and J by 4 bases, with 13 bases between the two germline ends. The CDR3 DNA sequence: TGTGCCAGCAGCCAAGATAACAGAGGAGTGGGAAACACCATATATTTT. The encoded protein is CASSQDNRGVGNTIYF.

The rearrangement uses TRBV7-9 and TRBJ1-5; D may be TRBD1 (5 bases). Trimming removed 2 bases from V and 1 base from J, with 9 bases in between. CDR3 length: 15 residues. Germline V CDR1 and CDR2: SEHNR, FQNEAQ (reference sequence). The CDR3 region has the DNA TGTGCCAGCAGCTTATCCGGGGCAAGCAATCAGCCCCAGCATTTT. Protein product: CASSLSGASNQPQHF.

This CDR3 is CASSLRRGGGEKLFF. CDR3 nucleotide sequence: TGCGCCAGCAGCCTGAGAAGGGGCGGAGGTGAAAAACTGTTTTTT. This chain joins TRBV4-1 and TRBJ1-4; D may be TRBD1 (5 bases). The CDR3 spans 15 residues. Per germline, CDR1 MGHRA and CDR2 YSYEKL. Trimming left V 4 bases short and J 7 bases short, with 16 bases between.

This chain uses TRBV10-3 with TRBJ2-5; D unresolved. Trimming shortened V by 2 bases and J by 5 bases, and 6 bases separated the two germline ends. The CDR3 extends over 12 amino acids. From germline, CDR1 is ENHRY and CDR2 SYGVKD. The CDR3 region has the DNA TGTGCCATCAGTGAGGTGGGGGAGACCCAGTACTTC. Translating gives CAISEVGETQYF.

The rearrangement links TRBV14 to TRBJ2-1, with a tentative D call TRBD2 (5 bases). CDR1 is SGHDN and CDR2 is FVKESK in the germline V gene. V lost 1 base to trimming and J lost 5 bases, with 18 bases between them. The CDR3 consists of 17 residues. The CDR3 region has the DNA TGTGCCAGCAGCCAAGCAAAGGGAGAGGTGACGGACAATGAGCAGTTCTTC. Protein sequence: CASSQAKGEVTDNEQFF.

This rearrangement joins TRBV10-1 to TRBJ2-7, with D perhaps TRBD2 (6 bases). Per the germline V gene, CDR1 is WNHNN and CDR2 is SYGVQD (reference sequence). The V and J ends lost 8 bases and 0 bases respectively, with 14 bases between them. The CDR3 is 14 residues long. The CDR3 loop reads CASPQRGNSYEQYF. CDR3 coding DNA: TGCGCCAGCCCTCAACGCGGGAACTCCTACGAGCAGTACTTC.